The rows below give T cell receptor beta chains drawn from one sample of a study of STAT5B mutations in CD4+ large granular lymphocyte leukemia. Profiling relied on immunoSEQ multiplex PCR, and the TCRdb table lists in-frame clones only, not all of them. The profile covers 25,000 to 35,000 clones, with roughly 79% appearing a single time and approximately 4% taken by the ten largest. The sequenced sample consisted of CD4+ T cells from blood buffy coats. These TCRs come from a human donor in good health. The CDR3 runs from the conserved cysteine through the conserved F or W. Each record gives: J gene, CDR3 length, V gene, clone size, D gene, CDR3 protein, CDR3 DNA. A D gene is named only where the DNA matches it firmly. The listing skips clone size in some rows; elsewhere it reads once, few, many or a size class.

TRBJ2-1,18,TRBV7-2,.,TRBD2,CASSSTIKAGGRYNEQFF,TGTGCCAGCAGCTCGACAATTAAAGCGGGAGGGCGTTACAATGAGCAGTTCTTC
TRBJ2-7,12,TRBV28,.,TRBD1,CASTTGGYEQYF,TGTGCCAGCACGACAGGGGGATACGAGCAGTACTTC
TRBJ2-7,14,TRBV11-2,.,TRBD1,CASSTGQGWYEQYF,TGTGCCAGCAGCACCGGACAGGGGTGGTACGAGCAGTACTTC
TRBJ2-3,15,TRBV6-5,.,TRBD2,CASTLTSGVGDTQYF,TGTGCCAGCACTTTGACTAGCGGGGTGGGAGATACGCAGTATTTT
TRBJ2-1,16,TRBV19,.,TRBD1,CASRRNRGSSYNEQFF,TGTGCCAGTAGACGAAACAGGGGAAGCTCCTACAATGAGCAGTTCTTC
TRBJ1-4,13,TRBV27,.,.,CATKLATNEKLFF,TGTGCCACCAAGTTAGCAACTAATGAAAAACTGTTTTTT
TRBJ2-2,15,TRBV5-1,.,.,CASSPGPSNTGELFF,TGCGCCAGCAGCCCCGGTCCCTCGAACACCGGGGAGCTGTTTTTT
TRBJ1-6,15,TRBV4-2,.,TRBD1,CASSGTGTENSPLHF,TGTGCCAGCTCCGGGACAGGGACTGAAAATTCACCCCTCCACTTT
TRBJ2-7,14,TRBV27,.,.,CASSMSGYSYEQYF,TGTGCCAGCAGTATGAGCGGCTACTCCTACGAGCAGTACTTC
TRBJ2-1,12,TRBV10-3,.,.,CAISVNTDEQFF,TGTGCCATCAGTGTCAACACCGATGAGCAGTTCTTC
TRBJ1-2,14,TRBV7-8,.,.,CASSPNRQGTEWGF,TGTGCCAGCAGCCCGAATAGGCAGGGCACCGAGTGGGGCTTC
TRBJ2-1,20,TRBV21-1,once,.,CASSKLASGKIKDSYNEQFF,TGTGCCAGCAGCAAACTAGCTAGCGGGAAGATTAAGGACTCCTACAATGAGCAGTTCTTC
TRBJ2-4,14,TRBV7-9,.,.,CASSLADSLSIQYF,TGTGCCAGCAGCTTAGCGGACAGCCTGAGCATTCAGTACTTC
TRBJ2-1,14,TRBV7-9,.,TRBD1,CASSSQGATNEQFF,TGTGCCAGCAGCTCCCAGGGGGCGACGAATGAGCAGTTCTTC
TRBJ1-1,15,TRBV4-3,.,.,CASSQGTGGNTEAFF,TGCGCCAGCAGCCAGGGAACGGGTGGGAACACTGAAGCTTTCTTT
TRBJ2-2,18,TRBV7-2,.,TRBD2,CASSLRASGRVVAGELFF,TGTGCCAGCAGCTTAAGGGCTAGCGGGAGGGTAGTGGCCGGGGAGCTGTTTTTT
TRBJ2-1,13,TRBV29-1,once,.,CSVVRGPYNEQFF,TGCAGCGTTGTCCGGGGCCCTTACAATGAGCAGTTCTTC
TRBJ2-7,11,TRBV28,.,.,CAHSARDEQYF,TGTGCCCACAGCGCCAGGGACGAGCAGTACTTC
TRBJ2-5,14,TRBV5-1,.,TRBD2,CASSLQREGETQYF,TGCGCCAGCAGCTTACAGCGGGAGGGTGAGACCCAGTACTTC
TRBJ2-2,15,TRBV5-8,.,.,CASSLVGGGNGELFF,TGTGCCAGCAGCTTGGTCGGAGGGGGCAACGGGGAGCTGTTTTTT
TRBJ2-5,15,TRBV7-2,.,.,CASTPPTGTQETQYF,TGTGCCAGCACCCCCCCGACGGGAACCCAAGAGACCCAGTACTTC
TRBJ2-7,15,TRBV4-1,.,TRBD1,CASSQGQGDTYEQYF,TGCGCCAGCAGTCAGGGACAGGGGGATACCTACGAGCAGTACTTC
TRBJ2-5,18,TRBV21-1,.,.,CASSPRLAGVGGEETQYF,TGTGCCAGCAGCCCCCGACTAGCGGGAGTGGGGGGAGAAGAGACCCAGTACTTC
TRBJ2-3,17,TRBV10-3,.,TRBD2,CATTTSGRADGTDTQYF,TGTGCCACGACGACTAGCGGGAGGGCCGATGGCACAGATACGCAGTATTTT
TRBJ1-2,14,TRBV5-5,few,TRBD1,CASSSGGVNYGYTF,TGTGCCAGCAGCTCAGGGGGTGTTAACTATGGCTACACCTTC
TRBJ1-3,16,TRBV7-2,.,.,CASSRTVISSGNTIYF,TGTGCCAGCAGCCGGACGGTTATCTCCTCTGGAAACACCATATATTTT
TRBJ2-6,14,TRBV6-4,.,.,CASRELSGANVLTF,TGTGCCAGCAGAGAACTCTCTGGGGCCAACGTCCTGACTTTC
TRBJ1-5,15,TRBV7-2,.,.,CASSLAGPFNQPQHF,TGTGCCAGCAGCTTGGCAGGACCTTTCAATCAGCCCCAGCATTTT
TRBJ2-1,15,TRBV15,.,TRBD1,CATSRGTGYRNEQFF,TGTGCCACCAGCAGAGGGACAGGTTATAGAAATGAGCAGTTCTTC
TRBJ1-1,14,TRBV2,few,TRBD1,CASSGDRRNTEAFF,TGTGCCAGCAGTGGGGACAGGAGGAACACTGAAGCTTTCTTT
TRBJ2-4,15,TRBV2,few,TRBD1,CASSALRTGRTIQYF,TGTGCCAGCAGTGCACTCCGGACAGGGAGGACCATTCAGTACTTC
TRBJ2-5,14,TRBV7-8,.,TRBD2,CASSQTSGSETQYF,TGTGCCAGCAGCCAGACTAGCGGTTCGGAGACCCAGTACTTC
TRBJ2-5,15,TRBV11-2,.,.,CASSSIRQHLGAQYF,TGTGCCAGCAGCTCAATACGACAACACCTCGGGGCCCAGTACTTC
TRBJ2-3,16,TRBV19,.,TRBD2,CASSLRTSGITDTQYF,TGTGCCAGTAGTTTACGGACTAGCGGGATCACAGATACGCAGTATTTT
TRBJ1-1,14,TRBV28,.,.,CASSFRGTNTEAFF,TGTGCCAGCAGTTTCCGGGGCACGAACACTGAAGCTTTCTTT
TRBJ2-7,15,TRBV7-9,.,TRBD2,CASSLAGGLIDEQYF,TGTGCCAGCAGCCTAGCGGGAGGGTTGATAGACGAGCAGTACTTC
TRBJ2-1,14,TRBV10-3,.,.,CAIQRPEAGPEQFF,TGTGCCATTCAAAGGCCCGAAGCGGGCCCGGAGCAGTTCTTC
TRBJ2-1,17,TRBV7-6,few,TRBD2,CASSLGTSGLLYNEQFF,TGTGCCAGCAGCTTAGGGACTAGCGGTCTACTTTACAATGAGCAGTTCTTC
TRBJ2-7,14,TRBV7-9,.,TRBD2,CASTPEGRAYEQYF,TGTGCCAGCACCCCAGAGGGGAGGGCCTACGAGCAGTACTTC
TRBJ1-1,15,TRBV7-2,.,TRBD1,CASSRGQGRLGEAFF,TGTGCCAGCAGCCGCGGACAGGGGAGGTTGGGTGAAGCTTTCTTT
TRBJ2-5,15,TRBV30,few,TRBD2,CAWSTGLAGEGTQYF,TGTGCCTGGAGTACCGGACTAGCGGGGGAGGGGACCCAGTACTTC
TRBJ2-6,18,TRBV4-2,.,.,CASSQGLSGEPGANVLTF,TGTGCCAGCAGCCAAGGTCTTTCAGGGGAACCTGGGGCCAACGTCCTGACTTTC
TRBJ2-2,16,TRBV4-3,.,.,CASSQAPAGNTGELFF,TGCGCCAGCAGCCAAGCCCCAGCGGGTAACACCGGGGAGCTGTTTTTT
TRBJ2-5,14,TRBV7-8,.,.,CASSLGPGRETQYF,TGTGCCAGCAGCTTAGGTCCCGGCCGGGAGACCCAGTACTTC
TRBJ2-7,13,TRBV18,.,.,CASSPRSVDEQYF,TGTGCCAGCTCACCACGCTCGGTGGACGAGCAGTACTTC
TRBJ1-4,17,TRBV11-2,once,.,CASSLGGGGPINEKLFF,TGTGCCAGCAGCTTAGGGGGAGGGGGGCCAATTAATGAAAAACTGTTTTTT
TRBJ2-1,13,TRBV28,.,.,CASGTPLDNEQFF,TGTGCCAGCGGGACACCCCTTGACAATGAGCAGTTCTTC
TRBJ1-2,14,TRBV30,.,.,CAWNPGRSFYGYTF,TGTGCCTGGAACCCGGGACGGAGTTTCTATGGCTACACCTTC
TRBJ2-7,16,TRBV29-1,.,.,CSVENLCSRAAYEQYF,TGCAGCGTTGAAAACTTATGTTCGAGGGCCGCGTACGAGCAGTACTTC
TRBJ2-5,15,TRBV30,.,TRBD2,CAWTRGASGQETQYF,TGTGCCTGGACTCGTGGGGCTAGCGGACAAGAGACCCAGTACTTC
TRBJ1-1,14,TRBV28,.,.,CASSLGGPNTEAFF,TGTGCCAGCAGTTTAGGAGGGCCGAACACTGAAGCTTTCTTT